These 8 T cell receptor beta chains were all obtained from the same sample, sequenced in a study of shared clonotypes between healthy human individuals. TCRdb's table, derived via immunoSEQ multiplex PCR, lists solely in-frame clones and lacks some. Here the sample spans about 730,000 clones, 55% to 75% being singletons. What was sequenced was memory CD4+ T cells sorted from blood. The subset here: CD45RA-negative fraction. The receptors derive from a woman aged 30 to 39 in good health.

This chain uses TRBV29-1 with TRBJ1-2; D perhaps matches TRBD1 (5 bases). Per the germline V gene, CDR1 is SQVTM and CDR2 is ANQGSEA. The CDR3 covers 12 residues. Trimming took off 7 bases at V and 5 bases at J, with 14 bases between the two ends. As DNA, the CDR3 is TGCAGCGCTCAACAGGAGGGATATGGCTACACCTTC. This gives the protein CSAQQEGYGYTF.

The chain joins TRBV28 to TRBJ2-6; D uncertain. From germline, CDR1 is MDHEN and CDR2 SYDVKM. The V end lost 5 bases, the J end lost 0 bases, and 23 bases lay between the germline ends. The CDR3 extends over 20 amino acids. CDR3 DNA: TGTGCCAGCAGTGCGTCGTCGTTTGGAGCTATAGGCTCTGGGGCCAACGTCCTGACTTTC. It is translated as CASSASSFGAIGSGANVLTF.

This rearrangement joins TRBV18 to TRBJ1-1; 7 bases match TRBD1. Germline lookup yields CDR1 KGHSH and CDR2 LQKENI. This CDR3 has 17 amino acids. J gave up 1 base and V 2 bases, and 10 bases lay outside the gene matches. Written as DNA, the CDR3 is TGTGCCAGCTCACCATGGAACAGGGGACCTGAGAACACTGAAGCTTTCTTT. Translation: CASSPWNRGPENTEAFF.

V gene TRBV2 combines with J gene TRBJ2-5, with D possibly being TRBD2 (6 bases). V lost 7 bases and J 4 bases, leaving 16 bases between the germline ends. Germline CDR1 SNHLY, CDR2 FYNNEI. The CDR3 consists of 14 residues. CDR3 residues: CASNKPPEGETQYF. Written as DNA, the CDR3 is TGTGCCAGCAACAAACCCCCGGAGGGAGAGACCCAGTACTTC. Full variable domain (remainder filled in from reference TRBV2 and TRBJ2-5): EPEVTQTPSHQVTQMGQEVILRCVPISNHLYFYWYRQILGQKVEFLVSFYNNEISEKSEIFDDQFSVERPDGSNFTLKIRSTKLEDSAMYFCASNKPPEGETQYFGPGTRLLVL.

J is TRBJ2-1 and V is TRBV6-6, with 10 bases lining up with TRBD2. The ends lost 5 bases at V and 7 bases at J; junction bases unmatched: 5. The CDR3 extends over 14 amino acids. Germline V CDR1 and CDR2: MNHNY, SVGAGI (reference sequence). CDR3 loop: CASSRTSGRNEQFF. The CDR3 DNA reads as TGTGCCAGCAGTCGGACTAGCGGACGAAATGAGCAGTTCTTC.

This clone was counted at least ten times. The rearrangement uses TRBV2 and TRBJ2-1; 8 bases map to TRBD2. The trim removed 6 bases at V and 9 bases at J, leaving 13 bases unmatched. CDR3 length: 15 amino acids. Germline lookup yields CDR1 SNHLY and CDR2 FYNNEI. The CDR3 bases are TGTGCCAGCAGCCTCCTAGCGGGTGGGCGGGGTGAGCAGTTCTTC. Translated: CASSLLAGGRGEQFF. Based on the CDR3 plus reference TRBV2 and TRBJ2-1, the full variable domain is EPEVTQTPSHQVTQMGQEVILRCVPISNHLYFYWYRQILGQKVEFLVSFYNNEISEKSEIFDDQFSVERPDGSNFTLKIRSTKLEDSAMYFCASSLLAGGRGEQFFGPGTRLTVL.

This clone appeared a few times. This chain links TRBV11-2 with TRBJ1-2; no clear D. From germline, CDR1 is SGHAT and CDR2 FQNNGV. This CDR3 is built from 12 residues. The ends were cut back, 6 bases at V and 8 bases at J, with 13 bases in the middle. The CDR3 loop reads CASSSLVTGYTF. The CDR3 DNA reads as TGTGCCAGCAGTTCGCTGGTAACAGGCTACACCTTC.

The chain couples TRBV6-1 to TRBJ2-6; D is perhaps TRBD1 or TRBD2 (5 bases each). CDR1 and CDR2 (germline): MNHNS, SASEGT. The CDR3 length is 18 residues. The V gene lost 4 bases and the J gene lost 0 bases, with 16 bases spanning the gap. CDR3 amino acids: CASSAPPGRTSGANVLTF. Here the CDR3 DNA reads TGTGCCAGCAGTGCCCCTCCGGGACGGACCTCTGGGGCCAACGTCCTGACTTTC.